Listed below are T cell receptor beta chains from one sample, sequenced in a study of blood T cell repertoires in COVID-19. Only in-frame clones appear in the TCRdb table, and some are missing; sequencing was by immunoSEQ multiplex PCR. This table has 180,000 or so clones, 87% appearing once. Sample: peripheral blood. These receptor sequences come from a man aged 40-49 years with active or convalescent COVID-19. Each CDR3 is given with its conserved first and last residue. The order of the fields is clone size, D gene, J gene, V gene, CDR3 DNA, CDR3 protein. D genes are given only for firm matches. The listing skips clone size in some rows; elsewhere it reads once, few, many or a size class.

.,.,TRBJ1-4,TRBV4-3,TGCGCCAGCAGCCAAGAACGGGGAGAAAAACTGTTTTTT,CASSQERGEKLFF
.,TRBD1,TRBJ1-3,TRBV7-2,TGTGCCAGCAGCCAGCTGTACAGGGGGCGAGGAAACACCATATATTTT,CASSQLYRGRGNTIYF
.,TRBD1,TRBJ1-1,TRBV15,TGTGCCACCAGCAGAGATAGACAGGGGGCTGAAGCTTTCTTT,CATSRDRQGAEAFF
.,.,TRBJ2-7,TRBV19,TGTGCCAGTAGTCTACAGGTTGCATCCTACGAGCAGTACTTC,CASSLQVASYEQYF
.,TRBD2,TRBJ2-2,TRBV6-1,TGTGCCAGCAGTGAAGGGGAGGGAAAGGAGCTGTTTTTT,CASSEGEGKELFF
.,.,TRBJ2-5,TRBV27,TGTGCCAGCAGTTTATTCGGAGCGAACCAAGAGACCCAGTACTTC,CASSLFGANQETQYF
.,TRBD1,TRBJ2-2,TRBV5-1,TGCGCCAGCAGCCAGGGACAGCTGAACACCGGGGAGCTGTTTTTT,CASSQGQLNTGELFF
.,.,TRBJ1-5,TRBV30,TGTGCCTGGAACTCCAGGGATCAGCCCCAGCATTTT,CAWNSRDQPQHF
.,.,TRBJ2-5,TRBV10-2,TGCGCCAGCAGTCCTCAGGGTCTACAAGAGACCCAGTACTTC,CASSPQGLQETQYF
.,.,TRBJ2-5,TRBV7-9,TGTGCCAGCAGCTTCGCACTCCAAGAGACCCAGTACTTC,CASSFALQETQYF
.,.,TRBJ2-2,TRBV11-2,TGTGCCAGCAGCTTGGCTCCCACCGGGGAGCTGTTTTTT,CASSLAPTGELFF
.,.,TRBJ1-2,TRBV11-2,TGTGCCAGCAGCTCCCAGGGGATAGCTAACTATGGCTACACCTTC,CASSSQGIANYGYTF
.,TRBD1,TRBJ2-4,TRBV7-3,TGTGCCAGCAGCCCGACAGGGGGCAGGGGAAACATTCAGTACTTC,CASSPTGGRGNIQYF
.,.,TRBJ1-2,TRBV5-1,TGCGCCAGCAGCTCTTGGACAGCCCTCTATGGCTACACCTTC,CASSSWTALYGYTF
.,TRBD2,TRBJ2-1,TRBV3-1/TRBV3-2,TGTGCCAGCAGCCTACCGGGTGCGGGGGGGCAGGGCGAGCAGTTCTTC,CASSLPGAGGQGEQFF
once,.,TRBJ2-2,TRBV27,TGTGCCAGCAGTTCCGGGATCCGGGGGACCGGGGAGCTGTTTTTT,CASSSGIRGTGELFF
.,.,TRBJ1-6,TRBV9,TGTGCCAGCAGCGTCCGGGGGAGCCAAGTTTCACCCCTCCACTTT,CASSVRGSQVSPLHF
.,TRBD2,TRBJ2-5,TRBV7-8,TGTGCCAGCAGCAAAGTTAGACTAGCGGGGACGGGAGAGACCCAGTACTTC,CASSKVRLAGTGETQYF
.,.,TRBJ1-1,TRBV11-1,TGTGCCAGCGAGCCTCAATTGAACACTGAAGCTTTCTTT,CASEPQLNTEAFF
.,TRBD1,TRBJ1-5,TRBV6-5,TGTGCCAGCAGGGGACAGGGAAGCAATCAGCCCCAGCATTTT,CASRGQGSNQPQHF
few,TRBD1,TRBJ1-1,TRBV4-3,TGCGCCAGCAGCCAAGACCGGACAGGGCTCGGGAACACTGAAGCTTTCTTT,CASSQDRTGLGNTEAFF
.,TRBD1,TRBJ1-2,TRBV28,TGTGCCAGCAGAACGCCAGTCGGACAGGGGCTGGATGGCTACACCTTC,CASRTPVGQGLDGYTF
once,.,TRBJ2-3,TRBV7-2,TGTGCCAGCAGTAACAGGAAGGGGGGCACAGATACGCAGTATTTT,CASSNRKGGTDTQYF
.,TRBD1,TRBJ1-3,TRBV18,TGTGCCAGCTCACCGGGACAGGGGGCCGGAAACACCATATATTTT,CASSPGQGAGNTIYF
.,.,TRBJ2-4,TRBV9,TGTGCCAGCAGCGTAGCTACAAGAGGAATGGCAAACATTCAGTACTTC,CASSVATRGMANIQYF
once,TRBD2,TRBJ2-5,TRBV19,TGTGCCAGTAGCGGGGGGGCCTTGGAGACCCAGTACTTC,CASSGGALETQYF
.,.,TRBJ1-1,TRBV7-2,TGTGCCAGCAGCTTTTGGGGGTCCTCGCCGGGGGCTGAAGCTTTCTTT,CASSFWGSSPGAEAFF
.,TRBD1,TRBJ2-2,TRBV28,TGTGCCAGCAGGTTGCAGGGGGTCGGCACCGGGGAGCTGTTTTTT,CASRLQGVGTGELFF
once,TRBD1,TRBJ1-2,TRBV6-5,TGTGCCAGCAGTTACTCAGGGGGCCTTGGCTACACCTTC,CASSYSGGLGYTF
.,.,TRBJ2-3,TRBV6-5,TGTGCCAGCAGTTACGGGAAACAGGGTTGGACAGATACGCAGTATTTT,CASSYGKQGWTDTQYF
once,TRBD1,TRBJ1-2,TRBV5-8,TGTGCCAGCAGCTTTTGGACAGGGGTGAACTATGGCTACACCTTC,CASSFWTGVNYGYTF
.,TRBD1,TRBJ1-1,TRBV4-2,TGTGCCAGCAGCCAAAGGGACAGAGAAGCTTTCTTT,CASSQRDREAFF
.,.,TRBJ1-5,TRBV12-3/TRBV12-4,TGTGCCAGCAGCTCCGGCAATCAGCCCCAGCATTTT,CASSSGNQPQHF
.,.,TRBJ1-3,TRBV30,TGTGCCTGGAGTGTACCGGGGGGCTCTGGAAACACCATATATTTT,CAWSVPGGSGNTIYF
.,TRBD2,TRBJ2-5,TRBV5-4,TGTGCCAGCAGCCAAAATAGCGGGGGGGCGTTAGAGACCCAGTACTTC,CASSQNSGGALETQYF
.,.,TRBJ1-1,TRBV3-1/TRBV3-2,TGTGCCAGCAGCCAGAGCGGGGGGGGAGCTTTCTTT,CASSQSGGGAFF
.,.,TRBJ1-6,TRBV28,TGTGCCAGCAGTTTTGGCCTCACGGGGGACCCTTATAATTCACCCCTCCACTTT,CASSFGLTGDPYNSPLHF
few,.,TRBJ2-7,TRBV10-1,TGCGCCAGCAGTGAGTCGCGACAGCCCTACGAGCAGTACTTC,CASSESRQPYEQYF
.,TRBD1,TRBJ1-2,TRBV9,TGTGCCAGCAGCGGTGGGCAGGGGGCTTTCTATGGCTACACCTTC,CASSGGQGAFYGYTF
.,.,TRBJ1-3,TRBV4-2,TGTGCCAGCAGCCAAGACAGGGCTGTTTTTTCTGGAAACACCATATATTTT,CASSQDRAVFSGNTIYF
.,.,TRBJ1-1,TRBV29-1,TGCAGCGTTGGCCCCCTTTCGGACACTGAAGCTTTCTTT,CSVGPLSDTEAFF
.,.,TRBJ2-5,TRBV11-1,TGTGCCAGCAGCCTAATCGGGGAAGAGACCCAGTACTTC,CASSLIGEETQYF
.,TRBD1,TRBJ1-5,TRBV30,TGTGCCTGGACCCCGGACAGGGGGCCTAATCAGCCCCAGCATTTT,CAWTPDRGPNQPQHF
.,TRBD1,TRBJ1-1,TRBV19,TGTGCCAGTAGTATGTTCGGACAGGGGAACACTGAAGCTTTCTTT,CASSMFGQGNTEAFF
few,.,TRBJ1-1,TRBV4-1,TGCGCCAGCAGCCAAGGGGCTCTGGGCATGAACACTGAAGCTTTCTTT,CASSQGALGMNTEAFF
.,TRBD1,TRBJ2-3,TRBV6-5,TGTGCCAGCAGGACAGGGGGCGCAGATACGCAGTATTTT,CASRTGGADTQYF
.,.,TRBJ1-1,TRBV7-2,TGTGCCAGCAGCTTAGGGGTGGGGACTACTGAAGCTTTCTTT,CASSLGVGTTEAFF
.,.,TRBJ1-1,TRBV4-2,TGTGCCAGCAGGCGACAGTCCCTGGGAAACACTGAAGCTTTCTTT,CASRRQSLGNTEAFF
.,.,TRBJ2-5,TRBV6-2/TRBV6-3,TGTGCCAGCAGTCCCCGGGGGGCCCAAGAGACCCAGTACTTC,CASSPRGAQETQYF
once,TRBD2,TRBJ2-5,TRBV10-2,TGCGCCAGTACCAGCGGGGATACGGAGACCCAGTACTTC,CASTSGDTETQYF
few,TRBD2,TRBJ2-5,TRBV20-1,TGCAGTGCTAGTGACCGTAGCGGGGGGGTCCAAGAGACCCAGTACTTC,CSASDRSGGVQETQYF
.,TRBD1,TRBJ2-7,TRBV19,TGTGCCAGTGGACAGGGCTACGAGCAGTACTTC,CASGQGYEQYF